This passage covers 17 T cell receptor beta chains from one sample sequenced in a study of blood T cell repertoires in COVID-19. Sequencing was performed with immunoSEQ multiplex PCR; in TCRdb, only in-frame clones are kept and a portion is missing. The data hold tens of thousands of clones, with more than 70% observed a single time. The sample was peripheral blood. These receptors all stem from a man in his sixties or seventies with COVID-19, enrolled during active disease.

The genes are TRBV4-3 and TRBJ1-1; no definite D call. Per germline, CDR1 LGHNA and CDR2 YSLEER. The V and J ends lost 0 bases and 8 bases respectively, with 16 bases between them. The CDR3 runs 15 residues. DNA of the CDR3: TGCGCCAGCAGCCAAGATGCTCTTCCGGGAGCCGAAGCTTTCTTT. Protein sequence: CASSQDALPGAEAFF.

On this clone: A much larger clonotype is one base distant, so this may be a read error. Other DNA sequences in the sample encode the same CDR3. The chain has TRBV7-9 and TRBJ1-2; D gene ambiguous. V lost 5 bases, J lost 7 bases, and 20 bases lay in between. Germline-derived CDR1 and CDR2 are SEHNR and FQNEAQ (reference sequence). The CDR3 runs to 15 residues. As DNA, the CDR3 is TGTGCCAGCAGCACCCCGACATCGATCCGGGGTGGCTACACCTTC. Translated, it gives CASSTPTSIRGGYTF.

This clone was observed many times. V usage is TRBV27 and J usage is TRBJ2-7, with 8 bases lining up with TRBD2. The V and J ends lost 5 bases and 4 bases, in that order; junction bases with no gene match: 10. CDR1 is MNHEY and CDR2 is SMNVEV in the germline V gene (reference sequence). The CDR3 totals 15 residues. CDR3 coding DNA: TGTGCCAGCAGTCCGGAAGTGGTAGCGGGGTACGAGCAGTACTTC. As protein: CASSPEVVAGYEQYF.

Points on this clone: The same CDR3 is also encoded by other DNA sequences in this sample. The chain links TRBV27 to TRBJ1-1, with no clear D. The length of the CDR3 is 13 residues. Germline CDR1 MNHEY, CDR2 SMNVEV (reference sequence). Trimming took 3 bases from V and 1 from J, leaving 6 bases between them. CDR3 residues: CASSFTGNTEAFF. For the CDR3, the DNA is TGTGCCAGCAGTTTCACGGGGAACACTGAAGCTTTCTTT.

The chain combines TRBV5-4 with TRBJ2-2; TRBD1 is a possible D gene (5 bases). V lost 4 bases and J 2 bases, leaving 15 bases between the germline ends. Germline V gene sequence: CDR1 SGHNT, CDR2 YYREEE (reference sequence). The CDR3 runs 16 residues. The CDR3 region is CASSRADRRNTGELFF. The DNA for the CDR3 is TGTGCCAGCAGCCGCGCTGACAGACGTAACACCGGGGAGCTGTTTTTT.

This clone was observed a few times. The CDR3, as DNA: TGTGCCAGCAGTGGGGGGACTTCACTCTATGAGCAGTTCTTC. Its protein is CASSGGTSLYEQFF. The chain employs TRBV2 and TRBJ2-1; possibly TRBD2 for D (6 bases). Trimming took 4 bases from V and 8 from J, leaving 15 bases between them. The V gene's germline CDR1 is SNHLY and CDR2 FYNNEI. This CDR3 spans 14 amino acids. Combining the CDR3 with reference TRBV2 and TRBJ2-1 gives the whole variable domain EPEVTQTPSHQVTQMGQEVILRCVPISNHLYFYWYRQILGQKVEFLVSFYNNEISEKSEIFDDQFSVERPDGSNFTLKIRSTKLEDSAMYFCASSGGTSLYEQFFGPGTRLTVL.

The rearrangement links TRBV5-1 to TRBJ2-3; 7 bases are a match to TRBD1. Germline CDR1 reads SGHRS; CDR2 reads YFSETQ. This CDR3 has 16 amino acids. Trimming took 6 bases from V and 0 from J; bases not matched to a gene: 10. The CDR3 DNA reads TGCGCCAGCAAAGAGGGGGCGACGACTAGCACAGATACGCAGTATTTT. Amino acid sequence: CASKEGATTSTDTQYF.

Only a few counts were recorded for this clone. A read error may account for a junction end that differs from germline. This sequence joins TRBV7-7 and TRBJ1-1; D remains unclear. CDR1 is SSHAT and CDR2 is FNYEAQ in the germline V gene (reference sequence). The length of the CDR3 is 13 residues. CDR3 sequence reads: CASSRDSNTEAFF. The CDR3 DNA reads as TGTGCTAGCAGCCGGGATTCAAACACTGAAGCTTTCTTT.

The rearrangement uses TRBV27 and TRBJ2-1, with D perhaps matching TRBD2 (6 bases). CDR1 is MNHEY and CDR2 is SMNVEV in the germline V gene (reference sequence). V lost 3 bases, J lost 2 bases, and 11 bases lay in between. CDR3 length: 15 amino acids. Written as DNA, the CDR3 is TGTGCCAGCAGTTTTTCGAGCGGGCCCTACAATGAGCAGTTCTTC. It is translated as CASSFSSGPYNEQFF.

This clone has just a few counts. The chain combines TRBV28 with TRBJ2-7; 7 nucleotides line up with TRBD1. The V gene end was trimmed by 4 bases and the J gene end by 3 bases; junction bases not matched to a gene: 15. The CDR3 covers 17 residues. The germline V gene has CDR1 MDHEN and CDR2 SYDVKM. CDR3 nucleotide sequence: TGTGCCAGCAGTTCCTCTCTGGGGGACAGATCGGTCTACGAGCAGTACTTC. As protein: CASSSSLGDRSVYEQYF.

A word on this clone: One junction end does not reproduce the germline sequence, and a read error may be involved. The chain is built from TRBV7-7 and TRBJ2-7; TRBD2 matches at 8 bases. There are 15 residues in the CDR3. Germline V gene lookup returns CDR1 SSHAT and CDR2 FNYEAQ (reference sequence). The CDR3 spells CASSLAAGGVYEQYF. The CDR3 DNA is TGTGCTAGCAGCTTAGCGGCGGGAGGCGTATACGAGCAGTACTTC.

The chain joins TRBV19 to TRBJ1-6; 9 bases map to TRBD1. V shed 3 bases, J shed 1 base, and the junction held 4 bases outside the gene matches. The CDR3 length is 17 residues. Germline V CDR1 and CDR2: LNHDA, SQIVND (reference sequence). CDR3 residues: CASSIGQGTSYNSPLHF. The CDR3 DNA sequence: TGTGCCAGTAGTATTGGACAGGGGACATCCTATAATTCACCCCTCCACTTT.

The rearrangement joins TRBV2 to TRBJ2-5; possibly TRBD1 for D (6 bases). The CDR3 has 15 residues. The V gene lost 3 bases and the J gene lost 1 base, with 12 bases spanning the gap. From germline, CDR1 is SNHLY and CDR2 FYNNEI. CDR3 in amino acids: CASSDFRTAQETQYF. The CDR3 bases are TGTGCCAGCAGTGATTTCCGGACAGCCCAAGAGACCCAGTACTTC. The full variable domain, rest sourced from reference TRBV2 and TRBJ2-5, is EPEVTQTPSHQVTQMGQEVILRCVPISNHLYFYWYRQILGQKVEFLVSFYNNEISEKSEIFDDQFSVERPDGSNFTLKIRSTKLEDSAMYFCASSDFRTAQETQYFGPGTRLLVL.

V is TRBV15 and J is TRBJ2-3; TRBD2 matches 9 bases. The germline V gene has CDR1 LNHNV and CDR2 YYDKDF (reference sequence). The CDR3 runs to 14 residues. Losses at the gene ends were 5 bases for V and 4 bases for J; bases not matched to a gene: 4. CDR3 in DNA: TGTGCCACCAGCCGCGGGAGGGCCGCAGATACGCAGTATTTT. It codes for CATSRGRAADTQYF.

This chain uses TRBV7-3 with TRBJ2-1, with 12 nucleotides matching TRBD2. Germline V gene lookup returns CDR1 SGHTA and CDR2 FQGTGA. The ends lost 1 base at V and 9 bases at J; junction bases unmatched: 4. The CDR3 has 15 amino acids. The DNA of the CDR3 is TGTGCCAGCAGCTTAAGACTAGCGGGAGTTAGTGAGCAGTTCTTC. It translates to CASSLRLAGVSEQFF.

This clone appeared a few times. J is TRBJ2-5 and V is TRBV7-2; D is possibly TRBD1 (5 bases). V shed 5 bases and J shed 1 base, with 11 bases lying between them. Germline V CDR1 and CDR2: SGHTA, FQGNSA. This CDR3 has 14 residues. The CDR3 sequence: CASSTTAIQETQYF. Written as DNA, the CDR3 is TGTGCCAGCAGCACGACAGCGATCCAAGAGACCCAGTACTTC.

V and J are TRBV20-1 and TRBJ1-2, with 7 bases lining up with TRBD1. V was clipped by 5 bases and J by 1 base; unmatched bases: 7. The CDR3 runs 14 residues. The V gene's germline CDR1 is DFQATT and CDR2 SNEGSKA (reference sequence). The CDR3 region is CSAGEGAFNYGYTF. CDR3 in DNA: TGCAGTGCTGGTGAGGGGGCATTTAACTATGGCTACACCTTC.